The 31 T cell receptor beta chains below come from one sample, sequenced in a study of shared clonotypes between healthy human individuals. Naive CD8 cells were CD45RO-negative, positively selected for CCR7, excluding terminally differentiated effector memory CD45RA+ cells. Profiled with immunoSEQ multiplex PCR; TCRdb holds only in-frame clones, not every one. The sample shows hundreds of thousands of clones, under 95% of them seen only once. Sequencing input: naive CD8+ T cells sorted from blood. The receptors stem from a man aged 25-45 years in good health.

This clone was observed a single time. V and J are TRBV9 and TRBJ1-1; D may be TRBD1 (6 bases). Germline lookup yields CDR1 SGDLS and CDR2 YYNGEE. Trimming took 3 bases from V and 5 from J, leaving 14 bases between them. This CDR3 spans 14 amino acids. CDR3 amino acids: CASSDLSGVTEAFF. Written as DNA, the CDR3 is TGTGCCAGCAGCGATCTATCAGGGGTGACTGAAGCTTTCTTT.

Here the CDR3 reads CASSASAGNEKLFF. The CDR3 nucleotides read TGCGCCAGCAGCGCCTCTGCGGGGAACGAAAAACTGTTTTTT. V is TRBV4-1 and J is TRBJ1-4; D uncertain. The CDR3 totals 14 residues. Germline V lookup: CDR1 MGHRA, CDR2 YSYEKL. The germline V and J ends were trimmed by 5 bases and 8 bases, with 15 bases remaining between them.

The CDR3 protein is CASSEYRTGVYNEQFF. DNA of the CDR3: TGTGCCAGCAGTGAATACAGGACAGGGGTCTACAATGAGCAGTTCTTC. The chain couples TRBV25-1 to TRBJ2-1; 9 bases are a match to TRBD1. There are 16 residues in the CDR3. In germline, CDR1 is MGHDK, CDR2 SYGVNS. J lost 3 bases, V lost 0 bases, and 3 bases had no gene match. Together with reference TRBV25-1 and TRBJ2-1, the CDR3 gives the full variable domain: EADIYQTPRYLVIGTGKKITLECSQTMGHDKMYWYQQDPGMELHLIHYSYGVNSTEKGDLSSESTVSRIRTEHFPLTLESARPSHTSQYLCASSEYRTGVYNEQFFGPGTRLTVL.

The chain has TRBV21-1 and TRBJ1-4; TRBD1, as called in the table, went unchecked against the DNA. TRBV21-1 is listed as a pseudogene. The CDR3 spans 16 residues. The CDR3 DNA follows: TGTGCCAGCAGCAAAGTTCTGGGACAAACAGCGGAAAAACTGTTTTTT. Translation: CASSKVLGQTAEKLFF.

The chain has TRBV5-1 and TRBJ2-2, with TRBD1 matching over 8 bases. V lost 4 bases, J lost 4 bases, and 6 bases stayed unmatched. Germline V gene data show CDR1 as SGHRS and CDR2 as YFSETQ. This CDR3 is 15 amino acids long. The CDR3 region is CASSHSGGGTGELFF. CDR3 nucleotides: TGCGCCAGCAGCCACTCAGGGGGCGGCACCGGGGAGCTGTTTTTT. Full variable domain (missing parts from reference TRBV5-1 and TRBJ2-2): KAGVTQTPRYLIKTRGQQVTLSCSPISGHRSVSWYQQTPGQGLQFLFEYFSETQRNKGNFPGRFSGRQFSNSRSEMNVSTLELGDSALYLCASSHSGGGTGELFFGEGSRLTVL.

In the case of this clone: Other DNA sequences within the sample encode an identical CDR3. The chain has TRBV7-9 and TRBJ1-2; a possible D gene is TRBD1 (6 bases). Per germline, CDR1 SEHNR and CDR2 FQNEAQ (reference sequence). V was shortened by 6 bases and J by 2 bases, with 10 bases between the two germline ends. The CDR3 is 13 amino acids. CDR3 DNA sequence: TGTGCCAGCAGGGGTACAGGGAACTATGGCTACACCTTC. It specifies CASRGTGNYGYTF.

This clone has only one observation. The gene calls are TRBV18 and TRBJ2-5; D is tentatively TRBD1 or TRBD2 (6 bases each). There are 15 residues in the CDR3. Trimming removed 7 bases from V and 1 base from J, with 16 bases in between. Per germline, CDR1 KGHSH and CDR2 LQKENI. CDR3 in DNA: TGTGCCAGCTACCTCCGGGGGCAGACCCAAGAGACCCAGTACTTC. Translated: CASYLRGQTQETQYF.

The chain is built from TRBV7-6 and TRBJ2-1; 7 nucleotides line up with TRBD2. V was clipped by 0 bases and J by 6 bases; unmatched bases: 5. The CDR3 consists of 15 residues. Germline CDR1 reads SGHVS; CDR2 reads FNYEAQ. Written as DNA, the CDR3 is TGTGCCAGCAGCTTAGCTCCTCTAGCGGTCAATGAGCAGTTCTTC. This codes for CASSLAPLAVNEQFF.

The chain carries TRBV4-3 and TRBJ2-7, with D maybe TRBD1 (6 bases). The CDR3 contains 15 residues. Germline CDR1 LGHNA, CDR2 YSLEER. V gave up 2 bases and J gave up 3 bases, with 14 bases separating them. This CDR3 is CASSQSRDTYYEQYF. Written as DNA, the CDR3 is TGCGCCAGCAGCCAAAGCCGGGACACCTACTACGAGCAGTACTTC.

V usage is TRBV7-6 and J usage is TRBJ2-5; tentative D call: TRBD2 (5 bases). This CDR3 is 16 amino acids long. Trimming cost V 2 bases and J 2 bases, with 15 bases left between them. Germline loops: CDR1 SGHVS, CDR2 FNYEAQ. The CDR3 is CASSLNRGRAQETQYF. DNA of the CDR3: TGTGCCAGCAGCTTAAATCGAGGGCGGGCACAAGAGACCCAGTACTTC.

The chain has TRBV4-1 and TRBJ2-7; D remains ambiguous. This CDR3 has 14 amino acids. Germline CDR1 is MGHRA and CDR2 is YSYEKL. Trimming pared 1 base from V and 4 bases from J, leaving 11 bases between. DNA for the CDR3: TGCGCCAGCAGCCAAGTAAACCGCCTTTACGAGCAGTACTTC. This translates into CASSQVNRLYEQYF.

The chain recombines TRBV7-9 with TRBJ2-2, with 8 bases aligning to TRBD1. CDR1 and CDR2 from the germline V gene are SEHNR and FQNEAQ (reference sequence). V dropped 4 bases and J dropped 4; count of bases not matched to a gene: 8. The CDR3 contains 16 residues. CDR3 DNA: TGTGCCAGCAGCTCGGACAGGGTACTTTTCACCGGGGAGCTGTTTTTT. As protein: CASSSDRVLFTGELFF.

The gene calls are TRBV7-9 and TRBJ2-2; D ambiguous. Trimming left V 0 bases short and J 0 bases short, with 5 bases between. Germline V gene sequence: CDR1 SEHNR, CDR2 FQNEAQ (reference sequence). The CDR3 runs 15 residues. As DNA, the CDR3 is TGTGCCAGCAGCTTAGCTCCGACGAACACCGGGGAGCTGTTTTTT. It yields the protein CASSLAPTNTGELFF.

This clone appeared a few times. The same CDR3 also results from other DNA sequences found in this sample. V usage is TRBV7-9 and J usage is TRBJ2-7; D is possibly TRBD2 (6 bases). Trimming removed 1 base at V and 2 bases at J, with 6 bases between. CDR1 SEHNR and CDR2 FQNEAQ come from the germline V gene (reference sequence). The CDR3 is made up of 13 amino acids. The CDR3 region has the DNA TGTGCCAGCAGCTTAGGCGGGACCTACGAGCAGTACTTC. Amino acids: CASSLGGTYEQYF.

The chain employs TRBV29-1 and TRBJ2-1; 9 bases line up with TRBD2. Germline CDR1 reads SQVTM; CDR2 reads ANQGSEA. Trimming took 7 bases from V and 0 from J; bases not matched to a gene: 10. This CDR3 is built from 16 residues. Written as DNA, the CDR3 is TGCAGCGGGGGGGGTAGCGGGAGCCACTCCTACAATGAGCAGTTCTTC. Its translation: CSGGGSGSHSYNEQFF.

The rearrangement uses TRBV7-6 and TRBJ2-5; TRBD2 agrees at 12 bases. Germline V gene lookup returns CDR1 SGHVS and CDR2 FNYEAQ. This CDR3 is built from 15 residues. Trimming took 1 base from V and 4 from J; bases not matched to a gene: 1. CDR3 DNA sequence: TGTGCCAGCAGCTTAGAACTAGCGGGAGGAGAGACCCAGTACTTC. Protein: CASSLELAGGETQYF.

CDR3: CASSLEGVGEDTEAFF. CDR3 nucleotide sequence: TGTGCCAGCAGCTTAGAGGGGGTGGGGGAGGACACTGAAGCTTTCTTT. The chain uses TRBV7-8 and TRBJ1-1; a possible D gene is TRBD1 (6 bases). Deletions cut 1 base from V and 3 bases from J, with 15 bases between. This CDR3 region has 16 residues. Germline V lookup: CDR1 SGHVS, CDR2 FQNEAQ.

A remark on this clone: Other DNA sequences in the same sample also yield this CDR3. CDR3 sequence (DNA): TGTGCCAGCAGTTTGGGGGGTTCCTATGGCTACACCTTC. Its translation is CASSLGGSYGYTF. The rearrangement links TRBV27 to TRBJ1-2, with TRBD1 as a possible D gene (5 bases). Looked up from germline, CDR1 is MNHEY and CDR2 is SMNVEV (reference sequence). V dropped 3 bases and J dropped 4 bases, with 9 bases sitting between them. The CDR3 is 13 residues long.

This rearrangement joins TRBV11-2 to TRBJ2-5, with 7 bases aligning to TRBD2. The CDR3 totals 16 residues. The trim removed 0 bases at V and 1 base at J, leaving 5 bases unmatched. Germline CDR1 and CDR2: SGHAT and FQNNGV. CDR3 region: CASSLDKRDPQETQYF. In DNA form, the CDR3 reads TGTGCCAGCAGCTTAGATAAGCGGGATCCCCAAGAGACCCAGTACTTC.

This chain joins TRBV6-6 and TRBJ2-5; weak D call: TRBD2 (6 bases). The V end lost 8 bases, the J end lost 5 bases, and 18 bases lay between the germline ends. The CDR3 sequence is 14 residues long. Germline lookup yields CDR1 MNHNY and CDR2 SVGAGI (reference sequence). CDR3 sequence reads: CASERLDRGETQYF. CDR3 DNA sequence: TGTGCCAGCGAACGACTAGATCGTGGGGAGACCCAGTACTTC.

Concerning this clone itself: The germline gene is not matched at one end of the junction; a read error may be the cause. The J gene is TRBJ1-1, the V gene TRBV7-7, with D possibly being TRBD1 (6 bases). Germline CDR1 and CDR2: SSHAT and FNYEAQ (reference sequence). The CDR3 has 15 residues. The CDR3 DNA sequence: TGTGCTAGCAGGGGTCAGAGTAGGTGGGACACTGAAGCTTTCTTT. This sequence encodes CASRGQSRWDTEAFF.

This CDR3 is CASSEGLAGGNTDTQYF. In DNA form, the CDR3 reads TGTGCCAGCAGCGAAGGACTAGCGGGAGGAAACACAGATACGCAGTATTTT. The chain carries TRBV7-9 and TRBJ2-3, with 14 bases matching TRBD2. The germline V gene encodes CDR1 SEHNR and CDR2 FQNEAQ (reference sequence). The V segment lost 5 bases and the J segment 2 bases; nucleotides outside the gene matches: 6. This CDR3 spans 17 amino acids. Based on the CDR3 plus reference TRBV7-9 and TRBJ2-3, the full variable domain is DTGVSQNPRHKITKRGQNVTFRCDPISEHNRLYWYRQTLGQGPEFLTYFQNEAQLEKSRLLSDRFSAERPKGSFSTLEIQRTEQGDSAMYLCASSEGLAGGNTDTQYFGPGTRLTVL.

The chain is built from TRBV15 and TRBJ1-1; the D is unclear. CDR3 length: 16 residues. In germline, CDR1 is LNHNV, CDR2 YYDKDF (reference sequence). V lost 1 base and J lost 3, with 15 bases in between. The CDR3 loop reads CATSRVPREVDTEAFF. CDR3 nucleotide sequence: TGTGCCACCAGCAGAGTCCCTAGAGAGGTGGACACTGAAGCTTTCTTT.

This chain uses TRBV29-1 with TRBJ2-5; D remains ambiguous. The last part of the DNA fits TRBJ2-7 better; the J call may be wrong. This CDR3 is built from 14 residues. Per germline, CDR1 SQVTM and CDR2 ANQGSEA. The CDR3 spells CSVEAETEGYEQYF. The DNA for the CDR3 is TGCAGCGTTGAGGCTGAAACTGAAGGCTACGAGCAGTACTTC.

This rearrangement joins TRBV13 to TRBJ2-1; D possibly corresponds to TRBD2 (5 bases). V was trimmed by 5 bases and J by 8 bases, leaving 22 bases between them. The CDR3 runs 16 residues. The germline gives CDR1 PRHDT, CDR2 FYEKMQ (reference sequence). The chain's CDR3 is CASSNQGGTYLDEQFF. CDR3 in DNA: TGTGCCAGCAGCAACCAAGGAGGTACCTACTTGGATGAGCAGTTCTTC.

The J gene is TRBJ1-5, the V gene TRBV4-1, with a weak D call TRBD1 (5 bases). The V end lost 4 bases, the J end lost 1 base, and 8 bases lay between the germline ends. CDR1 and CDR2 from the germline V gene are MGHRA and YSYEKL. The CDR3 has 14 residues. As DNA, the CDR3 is TGCGCCAGCAGCCCAGGGAGCAGCAATCAGCCCCAGCATTTT. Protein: CASSPGSSNQPQHF.

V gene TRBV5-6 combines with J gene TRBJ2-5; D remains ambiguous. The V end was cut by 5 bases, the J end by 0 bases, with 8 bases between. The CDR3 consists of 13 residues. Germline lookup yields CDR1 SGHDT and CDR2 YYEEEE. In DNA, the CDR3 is TGTGCCAGCAGGCAAGGACACCAAGAGACCCAGTACTTC. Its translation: CASRQGHQETQYF.

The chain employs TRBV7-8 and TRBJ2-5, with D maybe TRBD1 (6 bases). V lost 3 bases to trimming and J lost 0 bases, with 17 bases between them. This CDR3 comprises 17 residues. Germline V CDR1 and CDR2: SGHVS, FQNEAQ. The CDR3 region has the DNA TGTGCCAGCAGCTTTATTAGAGACAGGCCGAACCAAGAGACCCAGTACTTC. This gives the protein CASSFIRDRPNQETQYF. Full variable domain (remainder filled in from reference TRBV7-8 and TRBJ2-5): GAGVSQSPRYKVAKRGQDVALRCDPISGHVSLFWYQQALGQGPEFLTYFQNEAQLDKSGLPSDRFFAERPEGSVSTLKIQRTQQEDSAVYLCASSFIRDRPNQETQYFGPGTRLLVL.

The CDR3 nucleotides read TGCGCCAGCACCCTACAGGGGGCGGACACTGAAGCTTTCTTT. This sequence encodes CASTLQGADTEAFF. This chain connects TRBV5-1 to TRBJ1-1; 9 bases agree with TRBD1. V trimming: 6 bases; J trimming: 3 bases; junction bases outside the gene matches: 6. Germline V gene data show CDR1 as SGHRS and CDR2 as YFSETQ. CDR3 size: 14 residues.

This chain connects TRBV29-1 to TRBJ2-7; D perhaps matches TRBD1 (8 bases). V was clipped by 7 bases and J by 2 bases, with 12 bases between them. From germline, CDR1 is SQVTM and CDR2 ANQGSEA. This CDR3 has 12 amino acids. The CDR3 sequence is CSAQGGTYEQYF. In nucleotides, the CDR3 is TGCAGCGCACAGGGGGGGACCTACGAGCAGTACTTC.

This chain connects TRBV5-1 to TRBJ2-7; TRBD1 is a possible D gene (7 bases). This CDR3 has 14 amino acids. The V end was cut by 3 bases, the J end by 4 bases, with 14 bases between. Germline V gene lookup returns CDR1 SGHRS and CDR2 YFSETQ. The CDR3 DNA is TGCGCCAGCAGCTACTACAGGGGAGGTTACGAGCAGTACTTC. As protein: CASSYYRGGYEQYF.